The 9 T cell receptor beta chains presented below share a single source sample, sequenced in a study of CD8+ T cells in alopecia areata. Sequencing used cDNA as its template, made by extracting RNA and reverse transcribing it. Here immunoSEQ multiplex PCR was the method, and the copy in TCRdb shows in-frame clones only, minus some. The table lists 170,000 or so clones, roughly 59% of them singletons. This specimen was CD4+ T cells sorted from blood, taken at week 0. The receptor set was obtained from a human donor with alopecia areata.

This chain joins TRBV30 and TRBJ1-5; 9 bases align to TRBD1. The length of the CDR3 is 15 residues. Germline V gives CDR1 GTSNPN, CDR2 SVGIG (reference sequence). Unmatched junction bases numbered 4, after V lost 0 bases and J lost 4 bases. CDR3 coding DNA: TGTGCCTGGAGTGTAGGGACAGGGCAAAATCAGCCCCAGCATTTT. As protein: CAWSVGTGQNQPQHF.

The chain couples TRBV6-1 to TRBJ2-7; D remains unclear. The CDR3 runs 11 residues. Per the germline V gene, CDR1 is MNHNS and CDR2 is SASEGT. Deletions cut 2 bases from V and 7 bases from J, with 6 bases between. The DNA for the CDR3 is TGTGCCAGCAGTGAATGGGGAGAGCAGTACTTC. Its translation: CASSEWGEQYF.

The chain is built from TRBV30 and TRBJ1-2, with 9 bases lining up with TRBD1. Germline V gene data show CDR1 as GTSNPN and CDR2 as SVGIG (reference sequence). This CDR3 spans 13 amino acids. Losses at the gene ends were 5 bases for V and 3 bases for J; bases not matched to a gene: 4. CDR3: CAWGDRADYGYTF. The CDR3 DNA follows: TGTGCCTGGGGGGACAGGGCCGACTATGGCTACACCTTC.

Remarks on this clone: The identical CDR3 is also encoded by other nucleotide sequences in the sample. The rearrangement joins TRBV27 to TRBJ1-6; D perhaps matches TRBD1 (5 bases). The CDR3 consists of 12 residues. Germline assignment: CDR1 MNHEY and CDR2 SMNVEV (reference sequence). Trimming stripped 6 bases from V and 10 bases from J, with 10 bases between. CDR3 residues: CASRAGRSPLHF. CDR3 DNA sequence: TGTGCCAGCAGGGCAGGGAGATCACCCCTCCACTTT.

The rearrangement uses TRBV29-1 and TRBJ1-5; possibly TRBD1 for D (6 bases). This CDR3 comprises 11 residues. V lost 2 bases, J lost 12 bases, and 11 bases lay in between. Germline V gene lookup returns CDR1 SQVTM and CDR2 ANQGSEA. The CDR3 DNA follows: TGCAGCGTTGAAACCAAGGGACACCAGCATTTT. Protein: CSVETKGHQHF.

The chain combines TRBV5-4 with TRBJ2-3; 9 positions match TRBD2. V lost 2 bases, J lost 1 base, and 2 bases stayed unmatched. CDR3 length: 15 amino acids. Germline CDR1 and CDR2: SGHNT and YYREEE (reference sequence). CDR3 in amino acids: CASSFQRGGTDTQYF. The DNA for the CDR3 is TGTGCCAGCAGCTTCCAGCGGGGGGGCACAGATACGCAGTATTTT.

V and J are TRBV4-3 and TRBJ1-5; D gene uncertain. CDR3 length: 14 residues. Germline CDR1 is LGHNA and CDR2 is YSLEER. V lost 4 bases and J lost 6, with 13 bases in between. The CDR3 sequence: CASSLKRFGQPQHF. The CDR3 bases are TGCGCCAGCAGCCTAAAGCGTTTTGGTCAGCCCCAGCATTTT.

The chain couples TRBV27 to TRBJ1-1; 12 nucleotides match TRBD1. CDR1 MNHEY and CDR2 SMNVEV come from the germline V gene (reference sequence). This CDR3 is 17 amino acids long. With V trimmed by 8 bases and J by 3 bases, 13 bases remained unmatched. The CDR3, as DNA: TGTGCCAGCGGGACAGGGGGCGTCTTTGGTGGCCACACTGAAGCTTTCTTT. This translates into CASGTGGVFGGHTEAFF.

J is TRBJ2-1 and V is TRBV29-1; tentative D call: TRBD1 (6 bases). Germline CDR1 SQVTM, CDR2 ANQGSEA. CDR3 length equals 12 residues. V lost 7 bases and J 6 bases, leaving 13 bases between the germline ends. In DNA form, the CDR3 reads TGCAGCGCCCCGGAAGGGGGCAATGAGCAGTTCTTC. Amino acids: CSAPEGGNEQFF.